Below are 26 T cell receptor beta chains sequenced from a single sample in a study of T cell changes during pregnancy in multiple sclerosis. Sequencing was performed with immunoSEQ multiplex PCR; in TCRdb, only in-frame clones are kept and a portion is missing. Here the sample spans roughly 43,000 clones, 89% being singletons. This sample comprised CD4+ T cells from peripheral blood mononuclear cells, obtained after pregnancy. The receptors shown here come from a female donor with multiple sclerosis, enrolled in a pregnancy study.

The chain is built from TRBV2 and TRBJ2-3; possible D gene TRBD1, 6 bases. The CDR3 extends over 15 amino acids. With 4 bases removed from V and 4 bases from J, the gap between germline ends came to 15 bases. The germline V gene encodes CDR1 SNHLY and CDR2 FYNNEI. This CDR3 is CASSGVTGGADTQYF. CDR3 DNA: TGTGCCAGCAGTGGTGTAACTGGGGGCGCAGATACGCAGTATTTT.

The V gene is TRBV6-5, the J gene TRBJ2-7; D is perhaps TRBD2 (6 bases). V shed 8 bases and J shed 1 base, with 18 bases lying between them. Germline CDR1 reads MNHEY; CDR2 reads SVGAGI. The CDR3 runs 15 residues. CDR3 protein: CASGPLPGLSYEQYF. CDR3 bases: TGTGCCAGCGGCCCTCTTCCGGGACTTTCCTACGAGCAGTACTTC.

The rearrangement joins TRBV5-1 to TRBJ2-1, with TRBD2 identical over 10 bases. The CDR3 is 15 amino acids. V lost 0 bases to trimming and J lost 9 bases; unmatched junction nucleotides: 6. CDR1 is SGHRS, CDR2 YFSETQ, per germline. As DNA, the CDR3 is TGCGCCAGCAGCTTGGAAAGCGGGAGGGCGGCTGAGCAGTTCTTC. This sequence encodes CASSLESGRAAEQFF.

The CDR3 nucleotides are TGTGCCAGCAGCTTAGGTACGGGAGCCAAGGAGGAGCAGTACTTC. Its translation is CASSLGTGAKEEQYF. V gene TRBV5-5 combines with J gene TRBJ2-7; TRBD2 might be the D (6 bases). This CDR3 has 15 residues. The germline CDR1 and CDR2 sequences are SGHKS and YYEKEE (reference sequence). Trimming shortened V by 2 bases and J by 7 bases, and 19 bases separated the two germline ends. Combining the CDR3 with reference TRBV5-5 and TRBJ2-7 gives the whole variable domain DAGVTQSPTHLIKTRGQQVTLRCSPISGHKSVSWYQQVLGQGPQFIFQYYEKEERGRGNFPDRFSARQFPNYSSELNVNALLLGDSALYLCASSLGTGAKEEQYFGPGTRLTVT.

The rearrangement joins TRBV6-1 to TRBJ1-5; 9 nucleotides agree with TRBD1. The germline CDR1 and CDR2 sequences are MNHNS and SASEGT. The ends lost 4 bases at V and 8 bases at J; junction bases unmatched: 9. The CDR3 extends over 15 amino acids. CDR3 DNA: TGTGCCAGCAGTGGGGACAGGGTACCTCCGAAGCCCCAGCATTTT. It specifies CASSGDRVPPKPQHF.

The chain joins TRBV29-1 to TRBJ1-2; D possibly corresponds to TRBD1 (5 bases). In germline, CDR1 is SQVTM, CDR2 ANQGSEA. The CDR3 spans 13 residues. Trimming pared 4 bases from V and 1 base from J, leaving 10 bases between. The CDR3 loop reads CSVGPGLNYGYTF. The DNA for the CDR3 is TGCAGCGTTGGGCCAGGGCTTAACTATGGCTACACCTTC.

The V call is TRBV10-2, the J call TRBJ2-2; TRBD1 matches at 8 bases. The V gene end was trimmed by 3 bases and the J gene end by 6 bases; junction bases not matched to a gene: 6. This CDR3 region has 15 residues. CDR1 is WSHSY and CDR2 is SAAADI in the germline V gene. The CDR3 loop reads CASSDTLTGAGELFF. The CDR3 region has the DNA TGCGCCAGCAGTGACACACTGACAGGGGCCGGGGAGCTGTTTTTT.

This rearrangement joins TRBV5-1 to TRBJ1-1; D may be TRBD1 (6 bases). Trimming pared 4 bases from V and 1 base from J, leaving 11 bases between. Germline values: CDR1 SGHRS, CDR2 YFSETQ. This CDR3 spans 14 amino acids. The CDR3 here is CASSPSTGNTEAFF. The CDR3, as DNA: TGCGCCAGCAGCCCCTCGACAGGGAACACTGAAGCTTTCTTT.

The chain couples TRBV11-2 to TRBJ1-1; TRBD1 might be the D (5 bases). V lost 5 bases and J 3 bases, leaving 13 bases between the germline ends. Germline CDR1 and CDR2: SGHAT and FQNNGV. The CDR3 has 14 residues. CDR3: CASSLTEADTEAFF. In DNA, the CDR3 is TGTGCCAGCAGCCTGACAGAAGCTGACACTGAAGCTTTCTTT.

The chain joins TRBV5-5 to TRBJ2-7, with D possibly matching TRBD1 (5 bases). Germline CDR1 SGHKS, CDR2 YYEKEE (reference sequence). V gave up 0 bases and J gave up 0 bases, with 10 bases separating them. The CDR3 is made up of 15 amino acids. The chain's CDR3 is CASSLVGRTSYEQYF. For the CDR3, the DNA is TGTGCCAGCAGCTTGGTGGGGCGAACCTCCTACGAGCAGTACTTC. Based on the CDR3 plus reference TRBV5-5 and TRBJ2-7, the full variable domain is DAGVTQSPTHLIKTRGQQVTLRCSPISGHKSVSWYQQVLGQGPQFIFQYYEKEERGRGNFPDRFSARQFPNYSSELNVNALLLGDSALYLCASSLVGRTSYEQYFGPGTRLTVT.

The rearrangement joins TRBV19 to TRBJ2-7, with TRBD1 identical over 10 bases. The CDR3 has 19 residues. Germline V gives CDR1 LNHDA, CDR2 SQIVND (reference sequence). Trimming took 2 bases from V and 2 from J; bases not matched to a gene: 15. The CDR3 DNA reads TGTGCCAGTAGTATAAGGGCCGCGACAGGGGGCGACAGGACCTACGAGCAGTACTTC. This gives the protein CASSIRAATGGDRTYEQYF.

The chain joins TRBV9 to TRBJ2-3, with D perhaps matching TRBD2 (6 bases). This CDR3 spans 15 amino acids. Germline CDR1 reads SGDLS; CDR2 reads YYNGEE. Between the trimmed V and J ends, which lost 3 bases and 5 bases, there was a span of 16 bases. CDR3 bases: TGTGCCAGCAGCGGCGGGGCGGGGCAGGGAGATACGCAGTATTTT. Translated, it gives CASSGGAGQGDTQYF.

The rearrangement links TRBV2 to TRBJ2-4, with D tentatively TRBD2 (6 bases). Trimming stripped 4 bases from V and 1 base from J, with 20 bases between. The CDR3 is made up of 18 amino acids. CDR1 is SNHLY, CDR2 FYNNEI, per germline. CDR3 sequence (DNA): TGTGCCAGCAGTGTGCGGGGTGGGATTTCAGGGGCCAAAAACATTCAGTACTTC. Its translation is CASSVRGGISGAKNIQYF.

The chain carries TRBV21-1 and TRBJ2-7; the table gives TRBD1 as D, unverified against the DNA. TRBV21-1 is recorded as a pseudogene. The length of the CDR3 is 16 residues. The CDR3 DNA sequence: TGTGCCAGCAGCACCCGACAGGGCAAGGGCCCCTACGAGCAGTACTTC. Translated, it gives CASSTRQGKGPYEQYF.

The chain couples TRBV5-1 to TRBJ2-7; 9 bases match TRBD1. CDR3 length: 14 amino acids. Losses at the gene ends were 2 bases for V and 6 bases for J; bases not matched to a gene: 6. Germline V gives CDR1 SGHRS, CDR2 YFSETQ. The CDR3 sequence: CASSLPGQGGEQYF. The CDR3 DNA is TGCGCCAGCAGCTTACCGGGACAGGGAGGCGAGCAGTACTTC.

V usage is TRBV25-1 and J usage is TRBJ2-1, with 7 bases aligning to TRBD1. The ends lost 3 bases at V and 5 bases at J; junction bases unmatched: 7. Germline assignment: CDR1 MGHDK and CDR2 SYGVNS. The CDR3 sequence is 15 residues long. The DNA for the CDR3 is TGTGCCAGCAGTGACCCCGGGACAGTCCACAATGAGCAGTTCTTC. It yields the protein CASSDPGTVHNEQFF. Full variable domain (rest looked up from reference TRBV25-1 and TRBJ2-1): EADIYQTPRYLVIGTGKKITLECSQTMGHDKMYWYQQDPGMELHLIHYSYGVNSTEKGDLSSESTVSRIRTEHFPLTLESARPSHTSQYLCASSDPGTVHNEQFFGPGTRLTVL.

The chain links TRBV6-5 to TRBJ2-7; D remains unclear. CDR1 and CDR2 (germline): MNHEY, SVGAGI. The CDR3 sequence is 13 residues long. The germline V and J ends were trimmed by 5 bases and 9 bases, with 17 bases remaining between them. CDR3 nucleotides: TGTGCCAGCAGTAGAGGCCCCGGCGATTGGCAGTACTTC. Translation: CASSRGPGDWQYF.

This chain uses TRBV10-3 with TRBJ2-5; a possible D gene is TRBD2 (5 bases). The CDR3 spans 13 residues. CDR1 is ENHRY, CDR2 SYGVKD, per germline. Trimming took 7 bases from V and 1 from J, leaving 10 bases between them. CDR3 residues: CAINEGGQETQYF. Here the CDR3 DNA reads TGTGCCATCAACGAGGGCGGCCAAGAGACCCAGTACTTC.

The V call is TRBV19, the J call TRBJ1-5; D remains unclear. Germline V gives CDR1 LNHDA, CDR2 SQIVND (reference sequence). The CDR3 loop spans 12 amino acids. Trimming removed 2 bases at V and 7 bases at J, with 6 bases between. CDR3 sequence (DNA): TGTGCCAGTAGTATATTGGGCCAGCCCCAGCATTTT. Its protein is CASSILGQPQHF.

J is TRBJ2-3 and V is TRBV29-1; 10 bases align to TRBD2. Germline loops: CDR1 SQVTM, CDR2 ANQGSEA. Trimming took 6 bases from V and 4 from J; bases not matched to a gene: 7. The CDR3 loop spans 14 amino acids. CDR3 residues: CSVVLAGAADTQYF. In nucleotides, the CDR3 is TGCAGCGTGGTCCTAGCGGGAGCGGCAGATACGCAGTATTTT.

V usage is TRBV7-6 and J usage is TRBJ2-2; D is undetermined. Per germline, CDR1 SGHVS and CDR2 FNYEAQ. The CDR3 loop spans 15 amino acids. The ends were cut back, 8 bases at V and 6 bases at J, with 19 bases in the middle. CDR3 DNA sequence: TGTGCCAGCTCCAGCTCCGAGAAGAGGTCCGGGGAGCTGTTTTTT. Translated: CASSSSEKRSGELFF. The variable domain in full, with the rest retrieved from reference TRBV7-6 and TRBJ2-2, is GAGVSQSPRYKVTKRGQDVALRCDPISGHVSLYWYRQALGQGPEFLTYFNYEAQQDKSGLPNDRFSAERPEGSISTLTIQRTEQRDSAMYRCASSSSEKRSGELFFGEGSRLTVL.

The V and J genes are TRBV7-2 and TRBJ1-5; TRBD1 is a possible D gene (5 bases). The CDR3 is 14 amino acids. Germline CDR1 and CDR2: SGHTA and FQGNSA. The V gene lost 4 bases and the J gene lost 3 bases, with 10 bases spanning the gap. The CDR3 protein is CASSSQGSNQPQHF. As DNA, the CDR3 is TGTGCCAGCAGCTCGCAGGGATCCAATCAGCCCCAGCATTTT.

J is TRBJ1-1 and V is TRBV28, with D unclear. Germline-derived CDR1 and CDR2 are MDHEN and SYDVKM. This CDR3 has 12 amino acids. Trimming took off 7 bases at V and 3 bases at J, with 9 bases between the two ends. The CDR3 reads CASTVPHTEAFF. DNA for the CDR3: TGTGCCAGCACTGTCCCCCACACTGAAGCTTTCTTT.

The J gene is TRBJ1-2, the V gene TRBV4-2; 8 nucleotides agree with TRBD1. Germline lookup yields CDR1 LGHNA and CDR2 YNFKEQ. V gave up 1 base and J gave up 6 bases; unmatched junction bases: 4. This CDR3 spans 14 amino acids. In DNA form, the CDR3 reads TGTGCCAGCAGCCAAGTCGGGACAGGCGATGGCTACACCTTC. Translation gives CASSQVGTGDGYTF.

This clone was seen only once. V gene TRBV5-4 combines with J gene TRBJ2-7; D gene ambiguous. The germline CDR1 and CDR2 sequences are SGHNT and YYREEE (reference sequence). V gave up 4 bases and J gave up 2 bases, with 13 bases separating them. CDR3 size: 14 residues. The CDR3 reads CASSPQGGTYEQYF. The CDR3 nucleotides read TGTGCCAGCAGCCCACAAGGCGGCACCTACGAGCAGTACTTC.

This rearrangement joins TRBV7-9 to TRBJ2-7; the match to TRBD1 covers 7 bases. The CDR3 runs 13 residues. V was pared by 5 bases and J by 3 bases, with 4 bases of the junction left unmatched. CDR1 is SEHNR, CDR2 FQNEAQ, per germline (reference sequence). The CDR3 coding sequence is TGTGCCAGCAGCCCCGGACAGGTCTACGAGCAGTACTTC. Translation: CASSPGQVYEQYF.